A single sample is the source of the 2 T cell receptor beta chains below, sequenced in a study of shared clonotypes between healthy human individuals. Naive CD8 isolation took CD45RO-negative cells positively selected for CCR7 and excluded terminally differentiated effector memory CD45RA+ cells. Only in-frame clones appear in the TCRdb table, and some are missing; sequencing was by immunoSEQ multiplex PCR. In the table there are under 850,000 clones, 85% to 95% of which are singletons. The material sequenced was naive CD8+ T cells sorted from blood. These receptor sequences come from a man aged 25 to 40 in good health.

V usage is TRBV11-2 and J usage is TRBJ2-7; TRBD1 might be the D (6 bases). From germline, CDR1 is SGHAT and CDR2 FQNNGV. V lost 5 bases, J lost 0 bases, and 20 bases lay in between. There are 17 residues in the CDR3. CDR3 DNA: TGTGCCAGCAGCCTAGCACGTCCCGGGACAACCTCCTACGAGCAGTACTTC. Residues: CASSLARPGTTSYEQYF.

This rearrangement joins TRBV5-1 to TRBJ2-2; 11 nucleotides agree with TRBD2. V lost 0 bases, J lost 7 bases, and 11 bases stayed unmatched. CDR3 length: 18 residues. Germline-derived CDR1 and CDR2 are SGHRS and YFSETQ. The CDR3 sequence is CASSLALVTSGSFGELFF. The CDR3 DNA reads as TGCGCCAGCAGCTTGGCCCTCGTAACTAGCGGGAGTTTCGGGGAGCTGTTTTTT.